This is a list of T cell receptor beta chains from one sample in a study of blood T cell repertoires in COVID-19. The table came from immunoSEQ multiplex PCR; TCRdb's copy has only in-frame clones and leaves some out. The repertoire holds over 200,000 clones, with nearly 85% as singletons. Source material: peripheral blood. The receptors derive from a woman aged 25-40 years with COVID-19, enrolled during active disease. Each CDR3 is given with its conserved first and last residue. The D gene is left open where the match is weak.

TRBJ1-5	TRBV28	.	CASRPEEGVGQPQHF	TGTGCCAGCAGGCCCGAGGAGGGCGTGGGGCAGCCCCAGCATTTT
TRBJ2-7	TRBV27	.	CASSSSLRGYEQYF	TGTGCCAGCAGTTCCTCGCTACGGGGATACGAGCAGTACTTC
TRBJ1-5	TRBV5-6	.	CASSVGQIQPQHF	TGTGCCAGCAGCGTAGGACAGATACAGCCCCAGCATTTT
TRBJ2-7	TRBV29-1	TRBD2	CSVLGTSASYEQYF	TGCAGCGTCCTCGGGACTAGCGCCTCCTACGAGCAGTACTTC
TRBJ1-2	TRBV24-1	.	CATSDGHGEREGYTF	TGTGCCACCAGTGATGGCCACGGCGAGAGGGAGGGCTACACCTTC
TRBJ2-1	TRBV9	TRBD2	CASGPPERERGNEQFF	TGTGCCAGCGGCCCCCCTGAGCGGGAGAGGGGCAATGAGCAGTTCTTC
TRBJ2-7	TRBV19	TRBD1	CASRDRRSYEQYF	TGTGCCAGTAGGGACAGGCGCTCCTACGAGCAGTACTTC
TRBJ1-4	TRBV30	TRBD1	CARSERGGTGREKLFF	TGTGCCCGAAGTGAAAGAGGTGGGACAGGGCGGGAAAAACTGTTTTTT
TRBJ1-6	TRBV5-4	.	CASSLTGIINSPLHF	TGTGCCAGCAGCTTAACGGGGATAATTAACTCACCCCTCCACTTT
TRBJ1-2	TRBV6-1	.	CASSEAGDIDYGYTF	TGTGCCAGCAGTGAAGCGGGGGACATAGACTATGGCTACACCTTC
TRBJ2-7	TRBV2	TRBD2	CAATSGNYEQYF	TGTGCCGCTACTAGCGGAAATTACGAGCAGTACTTC